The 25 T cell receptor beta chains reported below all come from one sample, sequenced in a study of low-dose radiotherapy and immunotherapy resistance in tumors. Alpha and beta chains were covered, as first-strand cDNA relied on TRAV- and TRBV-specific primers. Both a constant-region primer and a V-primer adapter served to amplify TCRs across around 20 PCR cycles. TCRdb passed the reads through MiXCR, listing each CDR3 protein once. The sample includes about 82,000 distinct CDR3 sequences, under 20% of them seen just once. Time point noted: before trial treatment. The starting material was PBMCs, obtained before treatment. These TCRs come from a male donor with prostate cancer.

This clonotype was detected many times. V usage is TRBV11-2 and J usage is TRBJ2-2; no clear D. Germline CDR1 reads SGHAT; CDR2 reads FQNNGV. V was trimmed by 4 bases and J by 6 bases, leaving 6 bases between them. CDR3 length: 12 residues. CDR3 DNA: TGTGCCAGCAGCTGGGCGGCCGGGGAGCTGTTTTTT. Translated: CASSWAAGELFF.

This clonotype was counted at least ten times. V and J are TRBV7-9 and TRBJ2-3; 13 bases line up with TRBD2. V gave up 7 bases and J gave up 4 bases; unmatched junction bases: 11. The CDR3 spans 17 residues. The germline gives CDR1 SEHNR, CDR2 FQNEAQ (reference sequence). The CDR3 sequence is CASTNPGTSGTADTQYF. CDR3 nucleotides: TGTGCCAGCACCAACCCCGGGACTAGCGGGACGGCAGATACGCAGTATTTT.

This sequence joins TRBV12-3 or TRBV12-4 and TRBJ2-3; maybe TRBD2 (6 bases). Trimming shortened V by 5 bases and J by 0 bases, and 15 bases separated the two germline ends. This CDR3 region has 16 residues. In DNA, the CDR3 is TGTGCCAGCAGTCGGGCGGGATATCTTAGCACAGATACGCAGTATTTT. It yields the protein CASSRAGYLSTDTQYF.

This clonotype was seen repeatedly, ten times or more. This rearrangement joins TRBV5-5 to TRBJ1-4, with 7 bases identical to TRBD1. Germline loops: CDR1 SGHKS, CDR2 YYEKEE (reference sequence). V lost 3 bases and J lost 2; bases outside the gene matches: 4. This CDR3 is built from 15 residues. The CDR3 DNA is TGTGCCAGCAGCTACACAGGGGCTACTAATGAAAAACTGTTTTTT. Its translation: CASSYTGATNEKLFF.

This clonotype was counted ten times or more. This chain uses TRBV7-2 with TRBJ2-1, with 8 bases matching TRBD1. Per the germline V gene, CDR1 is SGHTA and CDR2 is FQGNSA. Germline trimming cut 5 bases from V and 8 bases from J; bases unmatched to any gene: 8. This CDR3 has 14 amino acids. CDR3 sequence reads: CASSPNRGMDEQFF. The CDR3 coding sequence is TGTGCCAGCAGCCCGAACAGGGGGATGGATGAGCAGTTCTTC.

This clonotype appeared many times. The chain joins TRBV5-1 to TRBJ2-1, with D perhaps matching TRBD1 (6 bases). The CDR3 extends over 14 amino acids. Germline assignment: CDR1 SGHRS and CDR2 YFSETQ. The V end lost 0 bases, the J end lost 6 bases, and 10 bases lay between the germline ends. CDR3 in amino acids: CASSLGQASNEQFF. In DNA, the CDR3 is TGCGCCAGCAGCTTGGGACAGGCGAGCAATGAGCAGTTCTTC.

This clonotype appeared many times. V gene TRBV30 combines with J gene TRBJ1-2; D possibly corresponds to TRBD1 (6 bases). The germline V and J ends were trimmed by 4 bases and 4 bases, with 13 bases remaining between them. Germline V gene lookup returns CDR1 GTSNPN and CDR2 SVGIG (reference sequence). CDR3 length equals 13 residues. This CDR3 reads CAWNAAGAYGYTF. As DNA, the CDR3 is TGTGCCTGGAACGCCGCGGGGGCCTATGGCTACACCTTC.

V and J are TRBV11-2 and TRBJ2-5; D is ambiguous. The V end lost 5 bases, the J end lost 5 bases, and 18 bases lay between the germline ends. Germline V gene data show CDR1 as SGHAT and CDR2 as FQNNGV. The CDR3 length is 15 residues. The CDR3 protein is CASSRGPLSRETQYF. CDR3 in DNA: TGTGCCAGCAGCCGAGGACCCCTCTCCAGGGAGACCCAGTACTTC. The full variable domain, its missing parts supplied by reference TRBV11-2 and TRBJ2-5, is EAGVAQSPRYKIIEKRQSVAFWCNPISGHATLYWYQQILGQGPKLLIQFQNNGVVDDSQLPKDRFSAERLKGVDSTLKIQPAKLEDSAVYLCASSRGPLSRETQYFGPGTRLLVL.

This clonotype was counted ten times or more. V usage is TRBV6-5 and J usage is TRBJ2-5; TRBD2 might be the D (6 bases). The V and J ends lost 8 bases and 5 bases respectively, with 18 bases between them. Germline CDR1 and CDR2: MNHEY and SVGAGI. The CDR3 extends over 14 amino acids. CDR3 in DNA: TGTGCCAGCGGAAGAGGCGGGGAGTGGGAGACCCAGTACTTC. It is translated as CASGRGGEWETQYF.

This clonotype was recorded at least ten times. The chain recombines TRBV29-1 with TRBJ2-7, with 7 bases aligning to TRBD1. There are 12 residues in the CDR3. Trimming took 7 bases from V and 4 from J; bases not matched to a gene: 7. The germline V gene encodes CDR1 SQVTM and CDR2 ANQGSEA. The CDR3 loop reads CSAGGQQYEQYF. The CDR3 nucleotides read TGCAGCGCTGGGGGACAGCAATACGAGCAGTACTTC.

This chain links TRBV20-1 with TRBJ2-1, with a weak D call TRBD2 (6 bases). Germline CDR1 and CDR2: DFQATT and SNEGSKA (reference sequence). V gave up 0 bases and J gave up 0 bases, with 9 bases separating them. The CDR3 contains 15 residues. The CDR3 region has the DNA TGCAGTGCTAGAGATACAGCGGGCTCCTACAATGAGCAGTTCTTC. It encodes CSARDTAGSYNEQFF.

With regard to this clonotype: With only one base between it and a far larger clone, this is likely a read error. CDR3 region: CASSELSELYNEQYF. CDR3 coding DNA: TGTGCCAGCAGTGAACTGTCGGAGCTATACAATGAGCAGTACTTC. This chain connects TRBV2 to TRBJ2-7; D is undetermined. V was cut by 2 bases and J by 7 bases, with 18 bases left in between. Germline assignment: CDR1 SNHLY and CDR2 FYNNEI. The CDR3 sequence is 15 residues long.

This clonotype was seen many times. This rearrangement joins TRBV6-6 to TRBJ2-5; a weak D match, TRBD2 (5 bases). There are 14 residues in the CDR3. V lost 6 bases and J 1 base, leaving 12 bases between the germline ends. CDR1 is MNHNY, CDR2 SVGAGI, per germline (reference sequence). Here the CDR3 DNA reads TGTGCCAGCAGCCACGGGGAGATCCAAGAGACCCAGTACTTC. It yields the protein CASSHGEIQETQYF.

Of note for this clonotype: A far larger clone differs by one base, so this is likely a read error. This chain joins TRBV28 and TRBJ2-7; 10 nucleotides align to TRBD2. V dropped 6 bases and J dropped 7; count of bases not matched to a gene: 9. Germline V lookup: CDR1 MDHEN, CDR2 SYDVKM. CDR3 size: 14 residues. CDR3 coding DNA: TGTGCCAGCAGATCTAGCGGGGGAAACAATGAGCAGTACTTC. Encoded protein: CASRSSGGNNEQYF.

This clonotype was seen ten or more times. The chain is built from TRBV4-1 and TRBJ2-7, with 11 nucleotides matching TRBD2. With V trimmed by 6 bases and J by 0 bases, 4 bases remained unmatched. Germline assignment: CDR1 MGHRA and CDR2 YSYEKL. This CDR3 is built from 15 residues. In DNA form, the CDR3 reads TGCGCCAGCAGGGTAGCGGGAGGGGGCTCCTACGAGCAGTACTTC. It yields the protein CASRVAGGGSYEQYF.

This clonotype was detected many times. The DNA for the CDR3 is TGTGCCAGCAGTTACTCTCCACAGGGGTGGCCCTACGAGCAGTACTTC. It encodes CASSYSPQGWPYEQYF. The chain recombines TRBV6-2 or TRBV6-3 with TRBJ2-7, with TRBD1 matching over 7 bases. The CDR3 contains 16 residues. Germline-derived CDR1 and CDR2 are MNHEY and SVGEGT. V shed 0 bases, J shed 2 bases, and the junction held 7 bases outside the gene matches.

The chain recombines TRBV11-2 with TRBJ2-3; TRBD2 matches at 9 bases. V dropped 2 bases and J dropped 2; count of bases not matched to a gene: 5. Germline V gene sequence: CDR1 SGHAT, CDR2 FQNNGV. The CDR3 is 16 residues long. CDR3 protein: CASSLRRGRATDTQYF. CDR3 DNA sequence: TGTGCCAGCAGCTTACGACGCGGGAGGGCCACAGATACGCAGTATTTT.

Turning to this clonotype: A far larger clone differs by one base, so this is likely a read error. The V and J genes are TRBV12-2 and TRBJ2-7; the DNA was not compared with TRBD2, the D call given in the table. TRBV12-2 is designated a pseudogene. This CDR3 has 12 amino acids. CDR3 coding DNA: TGTGCCAGCGGCGAGGCTAGCGGGTATCAGTACTTC. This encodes CASGEASGYQYF.

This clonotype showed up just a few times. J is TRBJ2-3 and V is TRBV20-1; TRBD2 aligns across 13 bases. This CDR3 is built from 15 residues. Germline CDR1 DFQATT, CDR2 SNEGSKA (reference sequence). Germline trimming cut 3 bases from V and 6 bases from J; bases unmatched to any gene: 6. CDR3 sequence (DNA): TGCAGTGCTAGCACACTAGCGGGGGGGCCGGATACGCAGTATTTT. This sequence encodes CSASTLAGGPDTQYF.

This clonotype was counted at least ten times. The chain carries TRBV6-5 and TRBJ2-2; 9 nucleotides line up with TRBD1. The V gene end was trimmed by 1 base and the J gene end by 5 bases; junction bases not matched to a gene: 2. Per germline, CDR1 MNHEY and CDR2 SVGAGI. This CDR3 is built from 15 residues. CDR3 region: CASSYWGQGTGELFF. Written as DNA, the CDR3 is TGTGCCAGCAGTTACTGGGGACAGGGAACCGGGGAGCTGTTTTTT.

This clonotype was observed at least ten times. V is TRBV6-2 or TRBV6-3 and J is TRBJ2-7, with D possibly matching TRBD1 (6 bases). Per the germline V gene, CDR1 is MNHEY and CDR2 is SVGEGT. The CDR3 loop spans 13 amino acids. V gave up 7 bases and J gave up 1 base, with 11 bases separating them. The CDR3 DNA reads TGTGCCAGCATCGCCACAGGGTCCTACGAGCAGTACTTC. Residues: CASIATGSYEQYF.

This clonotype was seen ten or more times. The CDR3 nucleotides are TGCGCCAGCAGCCGGGGGACAGGGGGCTCTTCCTACAATGAGCAGTTCTTC. Protein: CASSRGTGGSSYNEQFF. The gene calls are TRBV5-1 and TRBJ2-1; 12 positions match TRBD1. Germline lookup yields CDR1 SGHRS and CDR2 YFSETQ. There are 17 residues in the CDR3. V shed 4 bases, J shed 1 base, and the junction held 6 bases outside the gene matches.

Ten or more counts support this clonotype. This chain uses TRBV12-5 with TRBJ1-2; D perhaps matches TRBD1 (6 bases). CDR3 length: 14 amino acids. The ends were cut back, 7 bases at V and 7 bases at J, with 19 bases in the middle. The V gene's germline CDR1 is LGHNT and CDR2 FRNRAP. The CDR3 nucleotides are TGTGCTAGTGCCATCGCGGGGGGCGCGGGTGGCTACACCTTC. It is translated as CASAIAGGAGGYTF.

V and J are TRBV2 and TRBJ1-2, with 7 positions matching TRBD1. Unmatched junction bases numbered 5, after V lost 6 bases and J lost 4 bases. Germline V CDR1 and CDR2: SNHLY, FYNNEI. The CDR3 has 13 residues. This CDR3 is CASSAGGSYGYTF. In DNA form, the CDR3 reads TGTGCCAGCAGCGCAGGGGGTAGCTATGGCTACACCTTC.

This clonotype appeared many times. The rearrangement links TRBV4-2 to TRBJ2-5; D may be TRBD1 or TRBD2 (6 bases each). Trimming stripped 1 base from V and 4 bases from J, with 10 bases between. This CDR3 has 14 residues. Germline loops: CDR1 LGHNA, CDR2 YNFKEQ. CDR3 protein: CASSQGGAGETQYF. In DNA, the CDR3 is TGTGCCAGCAGCCAAGGGGGGGCAGGAGAGACCCAGTACTTC.